One TCR beta chain is described in this entry. Its antigen is not known. Germline assignment: CDR1 SGHNT and CDR2 YYREEE (reference sequence). J lost 8 bases, V lost 2 bases, and 9 bases had no gene match. CDR3 length: 15 amino acids. Combined were second doses at about 4 or about 12 weeks. Clones were read by immunoSEQ multiplex PCR, and TCRdb kept only the in-frame ones, dropping some. This sample carries 180,000 or so clones, 90% to 95% of them seen once, and the ten largest clones take 1.3%. This entry comes from a study of T cell responses to AZD1222 COVID-19 vaccine. Findings and caveats of the study: Donors were largely white British and mainly female; clonal diversity was possibly underestimated. Unmutated variant regions reportedly attract nearly half of all spike-specific TCRs.

This receptor was identified in an adult who received the AZD1222 COVID-19 vaccine. Sequenced here: peripheral blood, sampled 28 days after the second AZD1222 dose. This chain joins TRBV5-4 and TRBJ2-1; TRBD2 matches 8 bases. This CDR3 reads CASSLSGRAGDEQFF. The CDR3 DNA follows: TGTGCCAGCAGCTTATCCGGGAGGGCCGGGGATGAGCAGTTCTTC. The complete variable domain, with remaining parts taken from reference TRBV5-4 and TRBJ2-1, reads ETGVTQSPTHLIKTRGQQVTLRCSSQSGHNTVSWYQQALGQGPQFIFQYYREEENGRGNFPPRFSGLQFPNYSSELNVNALELDDSALYLCASSLSGRAGDEQFFGPGTRLTVL.